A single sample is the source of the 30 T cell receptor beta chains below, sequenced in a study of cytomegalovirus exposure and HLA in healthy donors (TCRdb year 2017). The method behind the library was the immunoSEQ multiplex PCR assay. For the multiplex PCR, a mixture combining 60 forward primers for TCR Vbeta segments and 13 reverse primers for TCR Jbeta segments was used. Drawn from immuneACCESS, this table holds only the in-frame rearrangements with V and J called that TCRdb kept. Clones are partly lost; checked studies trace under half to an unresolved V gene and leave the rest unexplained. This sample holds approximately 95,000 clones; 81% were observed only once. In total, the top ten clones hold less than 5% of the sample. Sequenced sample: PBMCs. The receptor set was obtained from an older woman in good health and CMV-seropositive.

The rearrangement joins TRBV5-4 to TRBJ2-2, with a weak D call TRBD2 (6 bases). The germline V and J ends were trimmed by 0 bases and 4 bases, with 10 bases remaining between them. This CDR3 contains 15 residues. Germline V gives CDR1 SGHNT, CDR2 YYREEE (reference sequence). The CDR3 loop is CASSLGRDGTGELFF. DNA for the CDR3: TGTGCCAGCAGCTTGGGGCGGGATGGCACCGGGGAGCTGTTTTTT.

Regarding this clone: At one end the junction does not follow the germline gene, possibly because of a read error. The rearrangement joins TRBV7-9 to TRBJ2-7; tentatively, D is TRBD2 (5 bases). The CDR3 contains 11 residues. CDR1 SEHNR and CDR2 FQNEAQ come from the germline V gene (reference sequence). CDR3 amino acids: CSSSLNAGQYF. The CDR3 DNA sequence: TGTTCCAGCAGCTTAAATGCGGGGCAGTACTTC.

CDR3 in amino acids: CSVEDSGLGYEQYF. The CDR3 coding sequence is TGCAGCGTTGAAGATTCAGGGTTAGGTTACGAGCAGTACTTC. The chain links TRBV29-1 to TRBJ2-7; possibly TRBD1 for D (5 bases). V was trimmed by 0 bases and J by 4 bases, leaving 13 bases between them. Germline V gene data show CDR1 as SQVTM and CDR2 as ANQGSEA. The CDR3 totals 14 residues.

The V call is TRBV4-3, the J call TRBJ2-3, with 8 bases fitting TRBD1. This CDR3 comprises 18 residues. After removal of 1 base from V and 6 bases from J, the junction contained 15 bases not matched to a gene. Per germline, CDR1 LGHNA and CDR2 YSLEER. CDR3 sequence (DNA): TGCGCCAGCAGCCAAGGAGCCGGACAGGGTTATGACGGTGATACGCAGTATTTT. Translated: CASSQGAGQGYDGDTQYF.

The CDR3 spells CASSAPTGMVTGELFF. The DNA of the CDR3 is TGTGCCAGCAGCGCCCCCACAGGGATGGTTACCGGGGAGCTGTTTTTT. The chain has TRBV9 and TRBJ2-2; perhaps TRBD1 as D (6 bases). Germline lookup yields CDR1 SGDLS and CDR2 YYNGEE. The CDR3 spans 16 residues. Trimming removed 3 bases at V and 5 bases at J, with 17 bases between.

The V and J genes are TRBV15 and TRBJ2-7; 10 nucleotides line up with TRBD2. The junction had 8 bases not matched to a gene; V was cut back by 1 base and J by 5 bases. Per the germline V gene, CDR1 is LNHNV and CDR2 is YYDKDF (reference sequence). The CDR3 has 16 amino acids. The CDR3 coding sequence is TGTGCCACCAGCAGAGGACCTAGCGGGAGAGACGACGAGCAGTACTTC. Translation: CATSRGPSGRDDEQYF.

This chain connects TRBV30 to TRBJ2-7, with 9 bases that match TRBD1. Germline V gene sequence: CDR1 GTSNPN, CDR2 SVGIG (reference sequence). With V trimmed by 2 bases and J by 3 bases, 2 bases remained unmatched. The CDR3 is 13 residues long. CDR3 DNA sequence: TGTGCCTGGAGTACAGGGGGCGACTACGAGCAGTACTTC. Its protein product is CAWSTGGDYEQYF.

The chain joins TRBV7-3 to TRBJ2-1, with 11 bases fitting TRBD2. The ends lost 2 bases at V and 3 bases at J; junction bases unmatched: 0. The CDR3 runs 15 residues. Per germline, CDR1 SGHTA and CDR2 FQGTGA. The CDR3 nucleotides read TGTGCCAGCAGCTTAGGGACTAGCGGCTACAATGAGCAGTTCTTC. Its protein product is CASSLGTSGYNEQFF.

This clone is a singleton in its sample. The CDR3 nucleotides read TGTGCCAGCACCCCCCGGAGGGACTCCTACGAGCAGTACTTC. This translates into CASTPRRDSYEQYF. The chain carries TRBV6-6 and TRBJ2-7; TRBD2 is a possible D gene (6 bases). Germline CDR1 and CDR2: MNHNY and SVGAGI (reference sequence). The CDR3 is made up of 14 amino acids. The V and J ends lost 7 bases and 0 bases respectively, with 13 bases between them.

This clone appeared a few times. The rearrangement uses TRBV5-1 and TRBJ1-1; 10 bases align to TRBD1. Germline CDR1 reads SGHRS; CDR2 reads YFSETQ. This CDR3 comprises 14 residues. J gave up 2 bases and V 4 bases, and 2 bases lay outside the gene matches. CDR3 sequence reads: CASSRDRGNTEAFF. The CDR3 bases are TGCGCCAGCAGCCGGGACAGGGGAAACACTGAAGCTTTCTTT.

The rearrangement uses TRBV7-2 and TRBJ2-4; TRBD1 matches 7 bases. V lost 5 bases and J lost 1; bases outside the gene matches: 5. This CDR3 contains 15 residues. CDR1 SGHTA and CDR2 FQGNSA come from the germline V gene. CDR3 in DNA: TGTGCCAGCAGCGTAAACAGGGGTGCCAAAAACATTCAGTACTTC. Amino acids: CASSVNRGAKNIQYF.

The CDR3 region is CASSGWTSGRADEQYF. The CDR3 bases are TGTGCCAGCAGCGGCTGGACTAGCGGGAGGGCCGACGAGCAGTACTTC. This chain joins TRBV11-2 and TRBJ2-7, with TRBD2 matching 15 bases. Germline V CDR1 and CDR2: SGHAT, FQNNGV. The CDR3 consists of 16 residues. V was clipped by 5 bases and J by 5 bases; unmatched bases: 7.

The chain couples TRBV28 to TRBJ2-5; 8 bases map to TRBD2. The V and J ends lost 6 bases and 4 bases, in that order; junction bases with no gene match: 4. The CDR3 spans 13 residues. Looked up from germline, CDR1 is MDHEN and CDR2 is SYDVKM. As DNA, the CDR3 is TGTGCCAGCAGAAGCGGGGGAGGAGAGACCCAGTACTTC. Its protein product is CASRSGGGETQYF.

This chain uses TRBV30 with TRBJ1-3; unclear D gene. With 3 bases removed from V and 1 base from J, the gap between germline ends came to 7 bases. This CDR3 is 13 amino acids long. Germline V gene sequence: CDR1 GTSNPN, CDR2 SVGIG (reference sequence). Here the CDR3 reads CAWSGDSGNTIYF. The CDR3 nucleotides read TGTGCCTGGAGCGGGGATTCTGGAAACACCATATATTTT. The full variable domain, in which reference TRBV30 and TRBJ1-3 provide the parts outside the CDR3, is SQTIHQWPATLVQPVGSPLSLECTVEGTSNPNLYWYRQAAGRGLQLLFYSVGIGQISSEVPQNLSASRPQDRQFILSSKKLLLSDSGFYLCAWSGDSGNTIYFGEGSWLTVV.

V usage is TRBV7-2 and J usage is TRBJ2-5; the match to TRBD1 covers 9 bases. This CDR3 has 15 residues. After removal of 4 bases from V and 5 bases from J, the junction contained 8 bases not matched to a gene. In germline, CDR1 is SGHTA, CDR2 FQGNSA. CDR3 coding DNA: TGTGCCAGCAGCTCCGACAGGGGGATGGGGGAGACCCAGTACTTC. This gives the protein CASSSDRGMGETQYF.

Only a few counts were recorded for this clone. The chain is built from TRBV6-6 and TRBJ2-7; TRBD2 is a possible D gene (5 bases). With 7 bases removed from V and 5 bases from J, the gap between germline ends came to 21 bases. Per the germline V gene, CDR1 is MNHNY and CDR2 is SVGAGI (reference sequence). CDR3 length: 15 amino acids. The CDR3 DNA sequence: TGTGCCAGCAATGGTGGTAGGGAGAGAGGACACGAGCAGTACTTC. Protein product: CASNGGRERGHEQYF.

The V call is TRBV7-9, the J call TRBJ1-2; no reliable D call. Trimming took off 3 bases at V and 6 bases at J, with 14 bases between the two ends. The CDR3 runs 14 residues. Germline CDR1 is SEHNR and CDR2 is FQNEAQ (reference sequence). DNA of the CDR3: TGTGCCAGCAGCTTTCTTGGTGAGACTGATGGCTACACCTTC. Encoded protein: CASSFLGETDGYTF.

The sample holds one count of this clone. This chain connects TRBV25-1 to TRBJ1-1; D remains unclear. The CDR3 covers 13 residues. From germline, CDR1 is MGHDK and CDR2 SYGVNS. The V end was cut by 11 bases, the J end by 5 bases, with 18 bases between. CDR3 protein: CAVRGSGGTEAFF. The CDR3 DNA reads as TGTGCCGTCCGAGGCTCTGGAGGGACTGAAGCTTTCTTT.

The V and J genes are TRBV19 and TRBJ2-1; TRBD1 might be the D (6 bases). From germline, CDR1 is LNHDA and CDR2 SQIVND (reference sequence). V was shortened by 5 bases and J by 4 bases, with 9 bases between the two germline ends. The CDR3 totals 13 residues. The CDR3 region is CASSPGQYNEQFF. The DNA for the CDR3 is TGTGCCAGTAGTCCGGGACAATACAATGAGCAGTTCTTC.

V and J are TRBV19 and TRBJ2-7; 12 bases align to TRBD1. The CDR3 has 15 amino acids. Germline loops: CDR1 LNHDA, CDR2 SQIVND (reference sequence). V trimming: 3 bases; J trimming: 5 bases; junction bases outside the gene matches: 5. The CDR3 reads CASSIWGQGADEQYF. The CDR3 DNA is TGTGCCAGTAGTATTTGGGGACAGGGGGCCGACGAGCAGTACTTC.

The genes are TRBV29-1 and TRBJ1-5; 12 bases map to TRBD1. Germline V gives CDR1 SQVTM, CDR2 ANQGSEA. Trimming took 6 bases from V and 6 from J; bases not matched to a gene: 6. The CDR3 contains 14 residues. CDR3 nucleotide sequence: TGCAGCGTCCGGGACAGGGGGCTGGGTCAGCCCCAGCATTTT. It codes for CSVRDRGLGQPQHF.

The CDR3 region has the DNA TGCGCCAGCGGCCTGGGGGCGTCTTACGAGCAGTACTTC. Protein sequence: CASGLGASYEQYF. This rearrangement joins TRBV5-1 to TRBJ2-7; D perhaps matches TRBD1 (6 bases). CDR1 and CDR2 from the germline V gene are SGHRS and YFSETQ. V was clipped by 7 bases and J by 4 bases, with 15 bases between them. The CDR3 is made up of 13 amino acids.

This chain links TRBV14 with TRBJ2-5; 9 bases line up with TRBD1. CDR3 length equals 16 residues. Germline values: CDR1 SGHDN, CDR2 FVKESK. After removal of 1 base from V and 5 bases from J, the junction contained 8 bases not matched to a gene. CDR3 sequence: CASSQGGQGTSETQYF. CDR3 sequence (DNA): TGTGCCAGCAGCCAAGGGGGACAGGGAACTTCGGAGACCCAGTACTTC.

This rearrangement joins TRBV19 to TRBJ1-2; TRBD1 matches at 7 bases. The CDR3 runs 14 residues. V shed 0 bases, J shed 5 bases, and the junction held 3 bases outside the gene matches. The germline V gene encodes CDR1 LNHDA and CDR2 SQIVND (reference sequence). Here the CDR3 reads CASSIDGTAYGYTF. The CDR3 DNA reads TGTGCCAGTAGTATAGATGGGACAGCATATGGCTACACCTTC.

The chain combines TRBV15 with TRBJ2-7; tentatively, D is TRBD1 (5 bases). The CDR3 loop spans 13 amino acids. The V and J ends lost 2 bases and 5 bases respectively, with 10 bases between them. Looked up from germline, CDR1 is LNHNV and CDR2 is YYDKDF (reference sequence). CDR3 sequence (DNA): TGTGCCACCAGCAGAAAGGGGCTGAACGAGCAGTACTTC. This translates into CATSRKGLNEQYF.

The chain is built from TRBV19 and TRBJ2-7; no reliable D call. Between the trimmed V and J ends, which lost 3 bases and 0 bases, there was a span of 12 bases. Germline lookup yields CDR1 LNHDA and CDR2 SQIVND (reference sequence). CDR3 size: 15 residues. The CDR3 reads CASSINGVSSYEQYF. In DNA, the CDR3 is TGTGCCAGTAGTATCAACGGTGTGAGCTCCTACGAGCAGTACTTC.

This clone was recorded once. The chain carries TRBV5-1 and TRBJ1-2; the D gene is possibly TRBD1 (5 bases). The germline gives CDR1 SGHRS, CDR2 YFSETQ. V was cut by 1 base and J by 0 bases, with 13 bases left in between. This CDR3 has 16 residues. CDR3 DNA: TGCGCCAGCAGCTTGTCGGGGGGTCCAGCTAACTATGGCTACACCTTC. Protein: CASSLSGGPANYGYTF. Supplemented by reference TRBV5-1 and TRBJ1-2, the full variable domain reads KAGVTQTPRYLIKTRGQQVTLSCSPISGHRSVSWYQQTPGQGLQFLFEYFSETQRNKGNFPGRFSGRQFSNSRSEMNVSTLELGDSALYLCASSLSGGPANYGYTFGSGTRLTVV.

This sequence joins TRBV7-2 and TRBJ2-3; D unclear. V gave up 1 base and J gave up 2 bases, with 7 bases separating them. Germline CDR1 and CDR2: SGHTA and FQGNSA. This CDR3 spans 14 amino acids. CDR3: CASSLGTNTDTQYF. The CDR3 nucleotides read TGTGCCAGCAGCTTAGGAACTAACACAGATACGCAGTATTTT.

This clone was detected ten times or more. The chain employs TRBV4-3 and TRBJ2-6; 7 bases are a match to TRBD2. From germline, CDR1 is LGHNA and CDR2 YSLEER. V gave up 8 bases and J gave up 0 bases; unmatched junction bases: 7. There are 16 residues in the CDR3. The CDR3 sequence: CASGGGLYSGANVLTF. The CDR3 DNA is TGCGCCAGCGGCGGGGGACTGTACTCTGGGGCCAACGTCCTGACTTTC.

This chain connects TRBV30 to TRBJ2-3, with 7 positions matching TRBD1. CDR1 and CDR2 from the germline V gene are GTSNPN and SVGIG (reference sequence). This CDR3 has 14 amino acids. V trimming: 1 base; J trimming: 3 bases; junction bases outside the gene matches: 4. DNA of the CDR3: TGTGCCTGGAGTGAGGGACAGCCGACAGATACGCAGTATTTT. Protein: CAWSEGQPTDTQYF.